Listed below are T cell receptor beta chains from one sample, sequenced in a study of blood T cell repertoires in COVID-19. Measured with immunoSEQ multiplex PCR; TCRdb has only the in-frame clones, and not every one. Found here are over 350,000 clones, 80% to 95% of them singletons; the top ten hold 0.8% to 0.9%. Sequencing input: PBMCs or T cells enriched from blood (not recorded which). These receptors were taken from a woman aged 40-49 years who had been exposed to COVID-19. CDR3s include the opening cysteine and the closing phenylalanine or tryptophan. Clone size is given for some rows only: seen once, a few or many times, or a class if the clone is expanded.

size: NA; V: TRBV27; CDR3: CATANLAGGSSYNEQFF
size: NA; V: TRBV2; CDR3: CASSRQGGRVTEAFF
size: NA; V: TRBV7-3; CDR3: CASSLRGENIQYF
size: NA; V: TRBV6-4; CDR3: CASSATGGDPEAFF
size: NA; V: TRBV7-2; CDR3: CASSLSGRGTDTQYF
size: NA; V: TRBV11-2; CDR3: CASSFRSQPTGQYF
size: NA; V: TRBV21-1; CDR3: CASTPDPGLDLEGQFF
size: NA; V: TRBV10-3; CDR3: CAISESGGAHTIYF
size: NA; V: TRBV20-1; CDR3: CSASTAPNYGYTF
size: few; V: TRBV18; CDR3: CASSRPLGGTRVAFF
size: few; V: TRBV18; CDR3: CASSPAARPDGYTF
size: once; V: TRBV6-5; CDR3: CASSSAGPHGYTF
size: NA; V: TRBV30; CDR3: CAWSVGRGAFF
size: NA; V: TRBV7-9; CDR3: CASSSPTQGDQPQHF
size: once; V: TRBV13; CDR3: CASSLKSYNEQFF
size: NA; V: TRBV5-1; CDR3: CASSLAGVGTDTQYF
size: NA; V: TRBV19; CDR3: CASSMLAPGETQYF
size: NA; V: TRBV19; CDR3: CASSPAGNTDTQYF
size: NA; V: TRBV7-8; CDR3: CASSWGQGTYGYTF
size: NA; V: TRBV30; CDR3: CAWSVTFLDEQFF
size: NA; V: TRBV5-4; CDR3: CASSLGTDGGRKNTEAFF
size: once; V: TRBV6-1; CDR3: CASSEDVRQGGEKLFF
size: NA; V: TRBV5-4; CDR3: CASSKDLGHLHGGELFF
size: NA; V: TRBV5-6; CDR3: CASSSTGGTAGANYGYTF
size: NA; V: TRBV7-3; CDR3: CASSLGSGSVRSNQPQHF
size: once; V: TRBV18; CDR3: CASSPTVHNSPLHF
size: NA; V: TRBV29-1; CDR3: CSADRTNTEAFF
size: NA; V: TRBV18; CDR3: CASSPPVRGLYNEQFF
size: NA; V: TRBV7-9; CDR3: CASSLATGPTEAFF
size: NA; V: TRBV5-4; CDR3: CASSLPTGPSGNTIYF
size: once; V: TRBV7-2; CDR3: CASTFDSLNQPQHF